The rows below give T cell receptor beta chains drawn from one sample of a study of cytomegalovirus exposure and HLA in healthy donors. TCRdb keeps only in-frame clones here, not all; method: immunoSEQ multiplex PCR. In all, the sample yields 160,000 or so clones. Sequencing was carried out using PBMCs. The receptors here all came from a man aged 25 to 40 in good health and CMV-seronegative. CDR3s include the opening cysteine and the closing phenylalanine or tryptophan. The order of the fields is J gene, V gene, D gene, CDR3 protein, CDR3 DNA. D genes are given only for firm matches.

TRBJ2-5 TRBV7-2 - CASSFGQGGGQETQYF TGTGCCAGCAGCTTCGGACAGGGAGGGGGGCAAGAGACCCAGTACTTC
TRBJ1-3 TRBV30 - CAWSLSGNTIYF TGTGCCTGGAGTTTATCTGGAAACACCATATATTTT
TRBJ1-3 TRBV10-3 - CAARDFKGSGNTIYF TGTGCCGCCCGGGATTTCAAGGGTTCTGGAAACACCATATATTTT
TRBJ2-1 TRBV5-1 - CASSHGLGSNEQFF TGCGCCAGCAGCCATGGCTTGGGGAGCAATGAGCAGTTCTTC
TRBJ1-2 TRBV5-4 - CASSSGRLGTSEDYTF TGTGCCAGCAGCTCCGGGAGGTTAGGGACGAGCGAGGACTACACCTTC
TRBJ2-7 TRBV7-2 TRBD2 CASRLTGTSGSEQYF TGTGCCAGCAGACTTACCGGGACTAGCGGTTCAGAGCAGTACTTC
TRBJ1-2 TRBV4-2 - CASSQDWENYGYTF TGTGCCAGCAGCCAAGATTGGGAGAACTATGGCTACACCTTC
TRBJ1-4 TRBV6-5 - CASGPRATNEKLFF TGTGCCAGCGGCCCCCGGGCAACTAATGAAAAACTGTTTTTT
TRBJ1-1 TRBV6-4 - CASSETGTSRTEAFF TGTGCCAGCAGTGAAACCGGGACATCGAGGACTGAAGCTTTCTTT
TRBJ2-7 TRBV2 TRBD1 CASSKGQNYEQYF TGTGCCAGCAGTAAGGGACAGAACTACGAGCAGTACTTC
TRBJ1-3 TRBV7-2 - CASSHGASGNTIYF TGTGCCAGCAGCCACGGAGCGTCTGGAAACACCATATATTTT
TRBJ2-1 TRBV10-3 TRBD1 CAISSGGTVSYNEQFF TGTGCCATCAGTTCAGGGGGCACCGTCTCCTACAATGAGCAGTTCTTC
TRBJ2-7 TRBV19 - CASSIKGGDYEQYF TGTGCCAGTAGTATCAAGGGGGGGGATTACGAGCAGTACTTC
TRBJ2-7 TRBV6-5 - CASSYEMSSYEQYF TGTGCCAGCAGTTACGAGATGAGCTCCTACGAGCAGTACTTC
TRBJ1-1 TRBV4-1 TRBD1 CASSRDREAFF TGCGCCAGCAGCCGGGACAGGGAAGCTTTCTTT
TRBJ2-1 TRBV5-1 TRBD2 CASSLVSSGAYNEQFF TGCGCCAGCAGCTTGGTGTCTAGCGGGGCCTACAATGAGCAGTTCTTC
TRBJ2-3 TRBV19 - CASRSEGRGDTQYF TGTGCCAGTAGGTCGGAGGGCCGGGGAGATACGCAGTATTTT
TRBJ1-2 TRBV29-1 TRBD1 CSVGTGGDYGYTF TGCAGCGTTGGGACAGGGGGCGACTATGGCTACACCTTC
TRBJ1-2 TRBV27 TRBD1 CASSPGTGQFSGYTF TGTGCCAGCAGTCCAGGGACAGGGCAATTTTCTGGCTACACCTTC
TRBJ2-4 TRBV7-9 - CASSPLVAKNIQYF TGTGCCAGCAGCCCTTTGGTGGCTAAAAACATTCAGTACTTC
TRBJ2-7 TRBV10-3 TRBD1 CAISGDSYEQYF TGTGCCATCAGTGGGGACAGCTACGAGCAGTACTTC
TRBJ2-2 TRBV10-3 TRBD1 CAISEGTGANTGELFF TGTGCCATCAGTGAGGGGACAGGGGCGAACACCGGGGAGCTGTTTTTT
TRBJ2-5 TRBV5-1 - CASSLGQSQETQYF TGCGCCAGCAGCTTGGGACAGAGCCAAGAGACCCAGTACTTC
TRBJ1-1 TRBV18 TRBD1 CASSPNRGLNTEAFF TGTGCCAGCTCACCCAACAGGGGGCTGAACACTGAAGCTTTCTTT
TRBJ2-1 TRBV2 TRBD1 CASSSGTGGNEQFF TGTGCCAGCAGCTCCGGGACAGGGGGCAATGAGCAGTTCTTC
TRBJ1-1 TRBV2 TRBD1 CASSLFTGDTEAFF TGTGCCAGCAGCCTGTTTACAGGGGACACTGAAGCTTTCTTT
TRBJ2-3 TRBV7-8 TRBD1 CASSRSAQGAFDTQYF TGTGCCAGCAGCCGCTCGGCACAGGGGGCGTTCGATACGCAGTATTTT
TRBJ1-4 TRBV4-3 - CASSLYRDPNEKLFF TGCGCCAGCAGCCTTTACAGGGACCCCAATGAAAAACTGTTTTTT
TRBJ1-1 TRBV7-9 - CASEDPDRAFF TGTGCCAGCGAGGACCCGGACAGAGCTTTCTTT
TRBJ2-1 TRBV27 - CASSLEGPSYNEQFF TGTGCCAGCAGTTTAGAGGGCCCGTCCTACAATGAGCAGTTCTTC
TRBJ1-1 TRBV6-5 - CASSVTGMNTEAFF TGTGCCAGCAGTGTAACAGGGATGAACACTGAAGCTTTCTTT
TRBJ2-7 TRBV5-8 - CASCGEYEQYF TGTGCCAGCTGCGGAGAATACGAGCAGTACTTC
TRBJ2-7 TRBV29-1 TRBD2 CSVREGGLAYEQYF TGCAGCGTACGAGAGGGGGGACTAGCCTACGAGCAGTACTTC
TRBJ1-5 TRBV28 TRBD1 CASSFTGVTNNQPQHF TGTGCCAGCAGTTTTACAGGGGTAACTAACAATCAGCCCCAGCATTTT
TRBJ1-5 TRBV6-1 - CASRYRGGNQPQHF TGTGCCAGCAGGTACCGGGGTGGCAATCAGCCCCAGCATTTT
TRBJ2-7 TRBV7-8 TRBD1 CASSFPGRGYEQYF TGTGCCAGCAGCTTCCCAGGCAGGGGGTACGAGCAGTACTTC
TRBJ2-1 TRBV9 TRBD1 CASSAGQGNNEQFF TGTGCCAGCAGCGCAGGACAGGGAAACAATGAGCAGTTCTTC
TRBJ1-5 TRBV18 - CASSPGGPVSQPQHF TGTGCCAGCTCACCGGGAGGGCCCGTATCTCAGCCCCAGCATTTT
TRBJ2-1 TRBV25-1 TRBD2 CASSEWTSGRDNEQFF TGTGCCAGCAGTGAGTGGACTAGCGGGAGGGACAATGAGCAGTTCTTC
TRBJ1-3 TRBV12-5 - CASAIGNTIYF TGTGCTAGTGCCATTGGAAACACCATATATTTT
TRBJ2-3 TRBV18 - CASSPEPMVNTQYF TGTGCCAGCTCACCAGAGCCGATGGTAAATACGCAGTATTTT
TRBJ2-1 TRBV9 TRBD1 CARGQVSSYNEQFF TGTGCCAGGGGACAGGTGAGCTCCTACAATGAGCAGTTCTTC
TRBJ2-1 TRBV18 TRBD1 CASSLRQGANEQFF TGTGCCAGCTCATTACGACAGGGGGCAAATGAGCAGTTCTTC
TRBJ1-5 TRBV19 - CASGINGNQPQHF TGTGCCAGCGGGATAAATGGCAATCAGCCCCAGCATTTT
TRBJ1-2 TRBV5-4 - CASSSPAGSRWGYTF TGTGCCAGCAGCTCCCCGGCAGGAAGTCGTTGGGGCTACACCTTC
TRBJ2-5 TRBV11-3 TRBD2 CASSLDPLAGIQETQYF TGTGCCAGCAGCTTAGATCCCCTAGCGGGGATCCAAGAGACCCAGTACTTC
TRBJ2-1 TRBV15 - CATSITAYNEQFF TGTGCCACCAGCATAACGGCCTACAATGAGCAGTTCTTC
TRBJ1-1 TRBV2 - CANNRVPNTEAFF TGTGCCAACAACAGGGTACCGAACACTGAAGCTTTCTTT
TRBJ2-7 TRBV6-5 TRBD2 CASTPGLESTYEQYF TGTGCCAGCACCCCGGGACTAGAGAGCACCTACGAGCAGTACTTC
TRBJ1-5 TRBV30 TRBD1 CAWNRGQGARNQPQHF TGTGCCTGGAACCGAGGACAGGGGGCGAGGAATCAGCCCCAGCATTTT
TRBJ1-1 TRBV7-9 TRBD1 CASSLSDRGSTEAFF TGTGCCAGCAGCCTTTCGGACAGGGGTTCAACTGAAGCTTTCTTT
TRBJ2-2 TRBV14 - CASSQWIASNTGELFF TGTGCCAGCAGCCAATGGATAGCGTCGAACACCGGGGAGCTGTTTTTT
TRBJ2-7 TRBV4-1 TRBD2 CASSPEGKREYEQYF TGCGCCAGCAGCCCTGAAGGGAAGCGGGAGTACGAGCAGTACTTC
TRBJ1-1 TRBV30 - CAPERQNMKTDTEAFF TGTGCCCCTGAGAGACAGAATATGAAAACGGACACTGAAGCTTTCTTT
TRBJ2-3 TRBV30 TRBD2 CAWSPLTSEGTQYF TGTGCCTGGAGTCCCTTAACTAGCGAGGGTACGCAGTATTTT